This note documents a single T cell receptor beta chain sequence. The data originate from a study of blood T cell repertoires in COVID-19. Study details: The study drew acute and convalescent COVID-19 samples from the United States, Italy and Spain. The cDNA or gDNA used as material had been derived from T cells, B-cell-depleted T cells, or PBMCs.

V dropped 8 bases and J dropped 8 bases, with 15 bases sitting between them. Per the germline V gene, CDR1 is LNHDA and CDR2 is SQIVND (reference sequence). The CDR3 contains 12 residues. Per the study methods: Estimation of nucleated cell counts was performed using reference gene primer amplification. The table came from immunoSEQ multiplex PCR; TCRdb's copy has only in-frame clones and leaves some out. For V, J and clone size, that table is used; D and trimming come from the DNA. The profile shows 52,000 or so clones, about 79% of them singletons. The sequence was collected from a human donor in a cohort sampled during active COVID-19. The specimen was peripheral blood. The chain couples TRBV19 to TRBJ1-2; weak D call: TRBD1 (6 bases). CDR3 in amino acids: CASRQASFGYTF. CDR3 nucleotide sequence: TGTGCCAGTCGACAGGCCAGCTTCGGCTACACCTTC.